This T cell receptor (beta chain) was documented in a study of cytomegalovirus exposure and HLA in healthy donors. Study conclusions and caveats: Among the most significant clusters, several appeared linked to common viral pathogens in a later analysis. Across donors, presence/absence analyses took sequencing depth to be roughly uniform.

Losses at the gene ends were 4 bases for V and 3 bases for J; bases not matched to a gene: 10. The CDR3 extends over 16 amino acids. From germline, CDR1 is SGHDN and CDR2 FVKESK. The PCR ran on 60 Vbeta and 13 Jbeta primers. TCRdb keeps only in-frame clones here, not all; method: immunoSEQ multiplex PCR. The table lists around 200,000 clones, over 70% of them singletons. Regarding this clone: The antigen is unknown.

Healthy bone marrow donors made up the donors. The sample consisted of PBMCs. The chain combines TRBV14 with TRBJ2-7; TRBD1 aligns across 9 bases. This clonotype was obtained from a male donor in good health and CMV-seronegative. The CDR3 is CASSPPPGQGLYEQYF. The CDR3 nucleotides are TGTGCCAGCAGCCCCCCCCCGGGACAGGGACTCTACGAGCAGTACTTC.